This TCR beta chain originates from a study of blood T cell repertoires in COVID-19. Study-level background: Samples came from the United States, Italy and Spain, spanning acute and convalescent COVID-19. Sources were T cells, B-cell-depleted T cells, or PBMCs; the material itself was cDNA or gDNA.

As handled by the study authors: The assay estimated nucleated cells by amplifying reference gene primers. The assay was immunoSEQ multiplex PCR, and TCRdb's table has in-frame clones only and misses some. The DNA gave D and trimming, while V, J and clone size come from that table. This table holds 130,000 to 150,000 clones, over 75% found once. Per the germline V gene, CDR1 is SGDLS and CDR2 is YYNGEE. The CDR3 consists of 14 residues. V trimming: 3 bases; J trimming: 1 base; junction bases outside the gene matches: 2. The sequencing sample was made of peripheral blood. The sequence came from a man in his 70s with acute or convalescent COVID-19. The gene calls are TRBV9 and TRBJ2-3; 7 bases are a match to TRBD1. The CDR3 loop is CASSGQGRTDTQYF. CDR3 in DNA: TGTGCCAGCAGCGGACAGGGTCGCACAGATACGCAGTATTTT.